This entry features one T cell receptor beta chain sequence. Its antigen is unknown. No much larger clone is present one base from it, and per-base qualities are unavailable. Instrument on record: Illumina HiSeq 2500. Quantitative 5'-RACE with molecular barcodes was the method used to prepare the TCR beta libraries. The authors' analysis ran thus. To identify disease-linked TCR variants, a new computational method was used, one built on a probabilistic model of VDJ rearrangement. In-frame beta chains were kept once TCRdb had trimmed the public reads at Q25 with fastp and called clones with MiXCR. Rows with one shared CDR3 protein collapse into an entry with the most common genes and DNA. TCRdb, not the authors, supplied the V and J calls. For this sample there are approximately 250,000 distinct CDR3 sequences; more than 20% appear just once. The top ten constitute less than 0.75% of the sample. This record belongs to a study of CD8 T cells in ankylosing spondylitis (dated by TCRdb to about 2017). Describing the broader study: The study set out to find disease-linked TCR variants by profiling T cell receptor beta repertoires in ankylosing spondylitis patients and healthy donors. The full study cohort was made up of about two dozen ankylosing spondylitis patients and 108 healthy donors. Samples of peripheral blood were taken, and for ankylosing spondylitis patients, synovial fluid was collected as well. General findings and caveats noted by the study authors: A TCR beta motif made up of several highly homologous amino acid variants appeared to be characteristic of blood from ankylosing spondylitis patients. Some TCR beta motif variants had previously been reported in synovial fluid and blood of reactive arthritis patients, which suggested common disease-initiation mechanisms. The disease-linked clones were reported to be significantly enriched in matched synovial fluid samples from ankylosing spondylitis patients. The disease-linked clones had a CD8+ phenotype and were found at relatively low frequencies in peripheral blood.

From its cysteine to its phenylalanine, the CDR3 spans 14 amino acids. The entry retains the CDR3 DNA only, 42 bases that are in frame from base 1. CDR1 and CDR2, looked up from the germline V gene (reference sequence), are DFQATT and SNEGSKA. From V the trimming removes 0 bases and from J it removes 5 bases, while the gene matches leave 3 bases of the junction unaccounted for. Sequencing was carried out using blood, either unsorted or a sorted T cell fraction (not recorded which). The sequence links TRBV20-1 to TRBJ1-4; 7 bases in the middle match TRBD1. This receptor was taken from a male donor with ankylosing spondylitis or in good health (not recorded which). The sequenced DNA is TGCAGTGCTAGAGAAGGGACAGAAAATGAAAAACTGTTTTTT. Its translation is CSAREGTENEKLFF.